This TCR beta chain was obtained from a study of OX40 agonist ivuxolimab in advanced cancers. Study-wide background: Of mixed ages from about 20 to 90 and averaging roughly 66 years, the group was around 78% male.

Clones were sequenced by immunoSEQ multiplex PCR, and TCRdb holds only the in-frame ones, with some missing. Here the sample spans just over 90,000 clones, 90% to 95% being singletons. The CDR3 loop spans 13 amino acids. Germline-derived CDR1 and CDR2 are MNHEY and SVGAGI. V was shortened by 8 bases and J by 5 bases, with 16 bases between the two germline ends. This receptor was taken from an adult with an advanced solid tumor such as melanoma, head and neck, liver or kidney cancer. The sequenced sample was CD4+ or CD8+ T cells sorted from blood, obtained in a trial of the OX40 agonist ivuxolimab. The genes are TRBV6-5 and TRBJ2-7, with D possibly TRBD2 on 7 matching bases. CDR3 DNA: TGTGCCAGCTCCCCACTGGGGGGGCACGAGCAGTACTTC. This translates into CASSPLGGHEQYF.